What follows are 10 T cell receptor beta chains derived from one specimen sequenced in a study of CD8+ T cells in alopecia areata. Extraction of RNA preceded its reverse transcription into cDNA, which served as the sequencing template. Only in-frame clones appear in the TCRdb table, and some are missing; sequencing was by immunoSEQ multiplex PCR. The top ten clones hold around 20% of a sample with 150,000 or so clones, about 50% of them seen once. Sequencing used CD8+ T cells sorted from blood, obtained at week 0. These receptors originate from a human donor with alopecia areata.

This clone has just a few counts. The V and J genes are TRBV6-5 and TRBJ2-3; 8 nucleotides match TRBD1. Looked up from germline, CDR1 is MNHEY and CDR2 is SVGAGI. V shed 2 bases and J 2 bases; nucleotides not matched to a gene: 3. This CDR3 region has 15 residues. DNA for the CDR3: TGTGCCAGCAGTTACGGACAGGGACTCACAGATACGCAGTATTTT. It codes for CASSYGQGLTDTQYF.

The chain carries TRBV5-6 and TRBJ2-1; 8 nucleotides match TRBD1. The CDR3 spans 16 residues. The V gene end was trimmed by 3 bases and the J gene end by 7 bases; junction bases not matched to a gene: 12. Germline V gives CDR1 SGHDT, CDR2 YYEEEE. For the CDR3, the DNA is TGTGCCAGCAGCTACACTACCCGACAGGGGAGGAATGAGCAGTTCTTC. This codes for CASSYTTRQGRNEQFF.

This chain connects TRBV30 to TRBJ2-7, with D maybe TRBD1 (6 bases). The CDR3 covers 14 residues. Per germline, CDR1 GTSNPN and CDR2 SVGIG (reference sequence). V dropped 3 bases and J dropped 2 bases, with 14 bases sitting between them. The CDR3 protein is CAWSVQGYTYEQYF. The CDR3 DNA sequence: TGTGCCTGGAGCGTACAGGGTTACACCTACGAGCAGTACTTC.

This chain uses TRBV13 with TRBJ2-1; 7 nucleotides agree with TRBD2. Germline loops: CDR1 PRHDT, CDR2 FYEKMQ (reference sequence). This CDR3 is 13 amino acids long. J lost 8 bases, V lost 3 bases, and 4 bases had no gene match. DNA of the CDR3: TGTGCCAGCAGCTTCTGGACTAGAGATGAGCAGTTCTTC. It translates to CASSFWTRDEQFF.

The rearrangement joins TRBV27 to TRBJ1-1, with a weak D call TRBD1 (6 bases). Trimming shortened V by 8 bases and J by 5 bases, and 15 bases separated the two germline ends. The CDR3 length is 13 residues. Looked up from germline, CDR1 is MNHEY and CDR2 is SMNVEV (reference sequence). The CDR3 here is CASGTSGETEAFF. DNA for the CDR3: TGTGCCAGCGGGACAAGCGGGGAAACTGAAGCTTTCTTT.

The chain combines TRBV27 with TRBJ1-1; no firm D call. CDR1 and CDR2 from the germline V gene are MNHEY and SMNVEV (reference sequence). The CDR3 sequence is 13 residues long. V was trimmed by 3 bases and J by 7 bases, leaving 12 bases between them. CDR3 bases: TGTGCCAGCAGTTTGAGGACGCCCGATGAAGCTTTCTTT. Encoded protein: CASSLRTPDEAFF.

The chain joins TRBV7-6 to TRBJ1-5; no definite D call. CDR1 and CDR2 (germline): SGHVS, FNYEAQ. The V and J ends lost 0 bases and 0 bases respectively, with 12 bases between them. The CDR3 runs 17 residues. The CDR3 DNA reads TGTGCCAGCAGCTTAGCGCTAGGACCCAATAGCAATCAGCCCCAGCATTTT. Translation: CASSLALGPNSNQPQHF.

In this sample, this clone turned up a few times. V is TRBV7-9 and J is TRBJ2-3; D gene unclear. Germline lookup yields CDR1 SEHNR and CDR2 FQNEAQ (reference sequence). The CDR3 is 13 amino acids. V was clipped by 4 bases and J by 1 base, with 6 bases between them. Written as DNA, the CDR3 is TGTGCCAGCAGCTCCTGGGGCACAGATACGCAGTATTTT. Translated: CASSSWGTDTQYF.

The chain employs TRBV27 and TRBJ2-7; no clear D. This CDR3 has 14 amino acids. The germline V gene has CDR1 MNHEY and CDR2 SMNVEV (reference sequence). Trimming pared 0 bases from V and 3 bases from J, leaving 9 bases between. The CDR3 nucleotides read TGTGCCAGCAGTTTATCGATGGGGATCTACGAGCAGTACTTC. Translating it yields CASSLSMGIYEQYF.

This clone was recorded a few times. This chain links TRBV7-9 with TRBJ2-1; D might be TRBD2 (5 bases). In germline, CDR1 is SEHNR, CDR2 FQNEAQ (reference sequence). This CDR3 is built from 15 residues. The V end was cut by 1 base, the J end by 14 bases, with 21 bases between. CDR3 amino acids: CASSLVHQAGQTEFF. The CDR3 DNA sequence: TGTGCCAGCAGCTTAGTCCACCAGGCGGGCCAGACGGAGTTCTTC.